Listed below are T cell receptor beta chains from one sample, sequenced in a study of T cell responses to AZD1222 COVID-19 vaccine. Sequencing was performed with immunoSEQ multiplex PCR; in TCRdb, only in-frame clones are kept and a portion is missing. The data contain roughly 160,000 clones, 90% to 95% of them singletons. This sample comprised peripheral blood, obtained on day 0 of AZD1222 vaccination. The receptors originated from an adult in good health. CDR3s include the opening cysteine and the closing phenylalanine or tryptophan. Fields, in order: D gene, V gene, J gene, clone size, CDR3 protein, CDR3 DNA. The D gene is left open where the match is weak. A clone size is listed for some rows: how often the clone was seen (once, few, many), or a class if it is expanded.

>-|TRBV18|TRBJ2-3|-
CASSPVGGSTDTQYF
TGTGCCAGCTCACCAGTAGGTGGGTCCACAGATACGCAGTATTTT
>-|TRBV28|TRBJ1-5|-
CASRVGNQPQHF
TGTGCCAGCAGAGTAGGGAACCAGCCCCAGCATTTT
>-|TRBV28|TRBJ1-6|once
CASNPATGRSPLHF
TGTGCCAGCAACCCGGCCACAGGGAGGTCACCCCTCCACTTT
>-|TRBV28|TRBJ2-3|-
CASSLWTGASTDTQYF
TGTGCCAGCAGTTTATGGACGGGGGCTAGCACAGATACGCAGTATTTT
>-|TRBV5-1|TRBJ2-5|-
CASSLEGWRGQETQYF
TGCGCCAGCAGCTTGGAGGGCTGGCGGGGCCAAGAGACCCAGTACTTC
>TRBD2|TRBV19|TRBJ2-1|-
CASSIGPGLARRVSYNEQFF
TGTGCCAGTAGTATAGGGCCGGGACTAGCAAGACGGGTCTCCTACAATGAGCAGTTCTTC
>-|TRBV5-5|TRBJ2-6|-
CASSRLEVRQAGANVLTF
TGTGCCAGCAGCCGACTTGAAGTACGTCAGGCAGGGGCCAACGTCCTGACTTTC
>-|TRBV7-9|TRBJ1-1|-
CASRPLGGVSAFF
TGTGCCAGCAGGCCCCTCGGAGGGGTCTCGGCTTTCTTT
>TRBD2|TRBV7-6|TRBJ2-1|-
CASSFRSGRDYNEQFF
TGTGCCAGCAGCTTTAGAAGCGGGAGGGATTACAATGAGCAGTTCTTC
>TRBD2|TRBV7-9|TRBJ2-2|many
CASRPGTSGSFTGELFF
TGTGCCAGCAGACCCGGGACTAGCGGGAGTTTCACCGGGGAGCTGTTTTTT
>TRBD1|TRBV29-1|TRBJ2-5|few
CSVDQGQGVRIRETQYF
TGCAGCGTTGATCAGGGACAGGGCGTGAGGATTCGGGAGACCCAGTACTTC
>-|TRBV28|TRBJ1-3|-
CASSLWGNTIYF
TGTGCCAGCAGCCTTTGGGGAAACACCATATATTTT
>TRBD1|TRBV2|TRBJ1-2|once
CASTWTGVRGYTF
TGTGCCAGCACTTGGACAGGGGTAAGAGGCTACACCTTC
>-|TRBV18|TRBJ1-4|-
CASSPPPTNEKLFF
TGTGCCAGCTCACCACCACCAACTAATGAAAAACTGTTTTTT
>TRBD1|TRBV14|TRBJ1-4|-
CASSPQGAANGKLFF
TGTGCCAGCAGCCCCCAGGGGGCGGCTAACGGAAAACTGTTTTTT
>TRBD1|TRBV6-6|TRBJ2-7|-
CASSSPGTGDLEQYF
TGTGCCAGCAGTTCCCCCGGGACAGGGGACCTCGAGCAGTACTTC
>TRBD2|TRBV19|TRBJ2-1|-
CASSLYPRTSATQFF
TGTGCCAGTAGTCTTTACCCCCGAACTAGCGCGACGCAGTTCTTC
>TRBD1|TRBV6-5|TRBJ2-7|-
CASRRTGRYEQYF
TGTGCCAGCAGGAGGACAGGGCGATACGAGCAGTACTTC
>-|TRBV18|TRBJ1-1|-
CASRILGTEAFF
TGTGCCAGCCGCATCTTAGGGACTGAAGCTTTCTTT
>-|TRBV28|TRBJ1-3|-
CASSLGGGPGNTIYF
TGTGCCAGCAGTTTAGGAGGGGGACCTGGAAACACCATATATTTT
>TRBD2|TRBV27|TRBJ2-1|-
CASRAGGLYNEQFF
TGTGCCAGCCGGGCGGGGGGGCTATACAATGAGCAGTTCTTC
>TRBD2|TRBV11-3|TRBJ2-2|-
CASSSGLASGELFF
TGTGCCAGCAGTTCGGGACTAGCGTCCGGGGAGCTGTTTTTT
>-|TRBV30|TRBJ1-3|-
CAWSNPPGNTIYF
TGTGCCTGGAGTAATCCCCCTGGAAACACCATATATTTT
>TRBD1|TRBV7-9|TRBJ2-3|-
CASSTGQGLDTQYF
TGTGCCAGCAGCACGGGACAGGGCTTAGATACGCAGTATTTT
>TRBD1|TRBV15|TRBJ1-5|-
CATSRTGGGQPQHF
TGTGCCACCAGCAGGACAGGGGGCGGTCAGCCCCAGCATTTT
>-|TRBV28|TRBJ2-1|-
CASSFGLATGNEQFF
TGTGCCAGCAGTTTTGGCTTAGCTACAGGCAATGAGCAGTTCTTC
>TRBD1|TRBV7-9|TRBJ1-2|-
CASSPGGKDGYTF
TGTGCCAGCAGCCCAGGGGGGAAGGATGGCTACACCTTC
>-|TRBV6-5|TRBJ1-2|-
CASLGRLHYGYTF
TGTGCCAGCCTTGGTCGCCTACACTATGGCTACACCTTC
>-|TRBV7-8|TRBJ2-1|-
CASGRPTGNEQFF
TGTGCCAGCGGGCGCCCCACTGGGAATGAGCAGTTCTTC
>TRBD2|TRBV7-9|TRBJ2-1|-
CASSFSSGVPYNEQFF
TGTGCCAGCAGCTTCTCTAGCGGGGTCCCCTACAATGAGCAGTTCTTC
>TRBD2|TRBV9|TRBJ2-2|few
CASGGAGANTGELFF
TGTGCCAGCGGCGGGGCGGGGGCGAACACCGGGGAGCTGTTTTTT
>TRBD1|TRBV4-1|TRBJ2-7|-
CASSQVTGFYEQYF
TGCGCCAGCAGCCAAGTGACAGGGTTCTACGAGCAGTACTTC
>TRBD2|TRBV11-2|TRBJ2-1|-
CASSLRGGWDEQFF
TGTGCCAGCAGCTTACGCGGGGGTTGGGATGAGCAGTTCTTC
>-|TRBV19|TRBJ1-1|-
CASRPTGTKNTEAFF
TGTGCCAGTAGACCGACCGGGACCAAGAACACTGAAGCTTTCTTT
>-|TRBV27|TRBJ2-7|-
CASSYGGPYEQYF
TGTGCCAGCAGTTATGGCGGCCCGTACGAGCAGTACTTC
>-|TRBV9|TRBJ1-2|-
CASSVDEGPRYGYTF
TGTGCCAGCAGCGTAGATGAAGGGCCCCGCTATGGCTACACCTTC
>-|TRBV28|TRBJ2-1|-
CASSLRAGNNEQFF
TGTGCCAGCAGTTTACGGGCAGGGAACAATGAGCAGTTCTTC
>TRBD1|TRBV10-2|TRBJ1-1|-
CASREMIRDRRNTEAFF
TGCGCCAGCAGAGAGATGATCCGGGACAGGAGGAACACTGAAGCTTTCTTT
>-|TRBV21-1|TRBJ2-7|-
CASTFGGRGAFGEQYF
TGTGCCAGCACCTTTGGGGGCAGGGGGGCGTTTGGAGAGCAGTACTTC
>-|TRBV28|TRBJ2-7|-
CASGWDYEQYF
TGTGCCAGCGGTTGGGATTACGAGCAGTACTTC